This T cell receptor (beta chain) emerged from a study of control samples from healthy donors and cancer patients. Per germline, CDR1 SQVTM and CDR2 ANQGSEA. This CDR3 contains 12 residues. V gave up 5 bases and J gave up 7 bases, with 12 bases separating them. Profiled with immunoSEQ multiplex PCR; TCRdb holds only in-frame clones, not every one. This table has around 84,000 clones, 91% appearing once. The origin of this receptor is a man younger than 45 in good health. Material: blood. The genes are TRBV29-1 and TRBJ2-1, with D perhaps TRBD1 (7 bases). CDR3 amino acids: CSVLPGGNEQFF. The CDR3 coding sequence is TGCAGCGTTCTCCCAGGGGGGAATGAGCAGTTCTTC.